The 9 T cell receptor beta chains listed next were all sequenced from one sample in a study of regulatory T cells in long-lasting Graves disease. Regarding time point: newly diagnosed GD, antithyroid drugs for less than 3 months. Generation of the TCR library employed RNA extracted from PBMCs. Assembly of TCR beta libraries relied on iRepertoire HTBI primers together with Arm-PCR of CDR3 regions. TCRdb fed the multiplex PCR reads into MiXCR, producing one record per CDR3 protein. Here the sample spans some 250,000 distinct CDR3 sequences, more than 15% being singletons. This sample also belongs to another study, concerning T cells in Graves' hyperthyroidism and ophthalmopathy.

This sample comprised peripheral blood mononuclear cells (PBMCs), obtained at new diagnosis, from a patient treated with antithyroid drugs. The receptor set was obtained from a woman under 40 with Graves disease.

There are many counts of this clonotype. This chain connects TRBV2 to TRBJ2-6; D uncertain. This CDR3 has 18 residues. Trimming took 7 bases from V and 1 from J, leaving 20 bases between them. Germline V CDR1 and CDR2: SNHLY, FYNNEI. This CDR3 is CASIPNFLLASGANVLTF. DNA for the CDR3: TGTGCCAGCATTCCTAACTTCCTACTTGCGTCTGGGGCCAACGTCCTGACTTTC.

Concerning this clonotype itself: A much larger clone lies one base from this, so it may be a read error. V gene TRBV5-5 combines with J gene TRBJ2-5; 8 bases are a match to TRBD2. Losses at the gene ends were 3 bases for V and 11 bases for J; bases not matched to a gene: 9. CDR1 is SGHKS, CDR2 YYEKEE, per germline (reference sequence). This CDR3 region has 13 residues. CDR3 DNA sequence: TGTGCCAGCAGCTCAGCTAGCGGGTATGAGCAGTACTTC. It yields the protein CASSSASGYEQYF. The entire variable domain, with the rest obtained from reference TRBV5-5 and TRBJ2-5, is as follows: DAGVTQSPTHLIKTRGQQVTLRCSPISGHKSVSWYQQVLGQGPQFIFQYYEKEERGRGNFPDRFSARQFPNYSSELNVNALLLGDSALYLCASSSASGYEQYFGPGTRLLVL.

This chain joins TRBV6-1 and TRBJ1-2; possibly TRBD1 for D (6 bases). V lost 0 bases and J 4 bases, leaving 12 bases between the germline ends. The CDR3 runs 15 residues. Germline V lookup: CDR1 MNHNS, CDR2 SASEGT. CDR3 sequence: CASSEAGTQIYGYTF. CDR3 DNA: TGTGCCAGCAGTGAAGCCGGGACACAGATCTATGGCTACACCTTC.

In this sample, this clonotype turned up many times. The V call is TRBV29-1, the J call TRBJ1-2; TRBD1 might be the D (6 bases). This CDR3 has 15 amino acids. The ends were cut back, 0 bases at V and 4 bases at J, with 15 bases in the middle. Germline CDR1 is SQVTM and CDR2 is ANQGSEA. CDR3 amino acids: CSVEDVRGVSYGYTF. The DNA for the CDR3 is TGCAGCGTTGAAGACGTCAGGGGCGTCTCCTATGGCTACACCTTC.

This clonotype was observed many times. V and J are TRBV3-1 and TRBJ1-5; weak D call: TRBD1 (5 bases). Germline V gene lookup returns CDR1 LGHDT and CDR2 YNNKEL (reference sequence). The CDR3 loop spans 13 amino acids. V was clipped by 0 bases and J by 6 bases, with 6 bases between them. CDR3 nucleotide sequence: TGTGCCAGCAGCCAAGAGGGGGTTCAGCCCCAGCATTTT. Translated, it gives CASSQEGVQPQHF.

This clonotype has at least ten counts. This chain uses TRBV12-3 or TRBV12-4 with TRBJ1-1; D is unresolved. The CDR3 length is 13 residues. V was trimmed by 3 bases and J by 7 bases, leaving 12 bases between them. CDR3 region: CASSFSGKDEAFF. CDR3 DNA sequence: TGTGCCAGCAGTTTTTCGGGGAAGGATGAAGCTTTCTTT.

This clonotype was detected only a few times. V and J are TRBV14 and TRBJ2-2, with D unclear. The CDR3 length is 16 residues. Germline lookup yields CDR1 SGHDN and CDR2 FVKESK. V gave up 1 base and J gave up 0 bases, with 9 bases separating them. The DNA for the CDR3 is TGTGCCAGCAGCCAAGTCGTACTACCGAACACCGGGGAGCTGTTTTTT. Amino acid sequence: CASSQVVLPNTGELFF.

This clonotype was counted ten times or more. This chain joins TRBV7-9 and TRBJ2-5; D uncertain. This CDR3 has 15 amino acids. Trimming cost V 5 bases and J 0 bases, with 13 bases left between them. CDR1 is SEHNR and CDR2 is FQNEAQ in the germline V gene (reference sequence). The CDR3 DNA reads as TGTGCCAGCAGCCCTTTTCTGCCGAACCAAGAGACCCAGTACTTC. It specifies CASSPFLPNQETQYF. The entire variable domain, with the rest obtained from reference TRBV7-9 and TRBJ2-5, is as follows: DTGVSQNPRHKITKRGQNVTFRCDPISEHNRLYWYRQTLGQGPEFLTYFQNEAQLEKSRLLSDRFSAERPKGSFSTLEIQRTEQGDSAMYLCASSPFLPNQETQYFGPGTRLLVL.

This clonotype was seen ten or more times. The J gene is TRBJ1-1, the V gene TRBV18, with unresolved D. Trimming took 3 bases from V and 6 from J, leaving 17 bases between them. Germline V gives CDR1 KGHSH, CDR2 LQKENI. The CDR3 consists of 15 residues. The CDR3 nucleotides are TGTGCCAGCTCACCTGGAGGACCGGGCGAATCTGAAGCTTTCTTT. Translating it yields CASSPGGPGESEAFF.